Listed below are T cell receptor beta chains from one sample, sequenced in a study of early T cells in non-severe SARS-CoV-2 infection. TCRdb re-analysed the 5' RACE reads in MiXCR, keeping a single row per CDR3 protein. Of around 60,000 distinct CDR3 sequences listed, approximately 9.3% were seen once; the top ten hold 8.5% to 9.5%. The sequencing input was whole blood. These receptors were obtained from an adult who was a healthcare worker with PCR-confirmed SARS-CoV-2 infection or an uninfected control (not recorded which). The CDR3 runs from the conserved cysteine through the conserved F or W. D genes are given only for firm matches. Rows give clone size only sometimes, using once, few, many, or a class for an expanded clone.

v_gene	d_gene	abundance	j_gene	CDR3aa	CDR3nt
TRBV20-1	TRBD1	many	TRBJ1-5	CSAREGQDQPQHF	TGCAGTGCTAGAGAGGGACAGGATCAGCCCCAGCATTTT
TRBV7-8	.	many	TRBJ1-6	CASSSDSYNSPLHF	TGTGCCAGCAGCTCCGACTCCTATAATTCACCCCTCCACTTT
TRBV6-2/TRBV6-3	.	many	TRBJ2-5	CASSTSWGTQYF	TGTGCCAGCAGCACCTCCTGGGGGACCCAGTACTTC
TRBV7-6	.	many	TRBJ1-2	CASTSKDQGSYGYTF	TGTGCCAGCACCTCCAAGGATCAGGGCTCGTATGGCTACACCTTC
TRBV6-2/TRBV6-3	.	few	TRBJ1-2	CASSYRYAGLYGYTF	TGTGCCAGCAGTTACCGCTACGCGGGCCTCTATGGCTACACCTTC
TRBV10-2	TRBD1	.	TRBJ1-1	CASYDSGQGETEAFF	TGCGCCAGCTATGACAGCGGACAGGGGGAGACTGAAGCTTTCTTT
TRBV7-3	.	few	TRBJ1-2	CASSLPGYGYTF	TGTGCCAGCAGCTTACCAGGGTATGGCTACACCTTC
TRBV4-2	TRBD2	many	TRBJ2-5	CASSQPGGVETQYF	TGTGCCAGCAGCCAACCGGGAGGGGTGGAGACCCAGTACTTC
TRBV7-2	.	many	TRBJ2-3	CASSVSNEDTQYF	TGTGCCAGCAGCGTCTCCAATGAGGATACGCAGTATTTT
TRBV6-5	.	.	TRBJ2-3	CACSYKGTDTQYF	TGTGCCTGCAGTTACAAGGGGACAGATACGCAGTATTTT
TRBV12-3/TRBV12-4	.	many	TRBJ1-3	CASSLFSGNTIYF	TGTGCCAGCAGTTTATTCTCTGGAAACACCATATATTTT
TRBV27	.	many	TRBJ2-3	CASSTRGPTDTQYF	TGTGCCAGCAGTACGCGGGGGCCCACAGATACGCAGTATTTT
TRBV20-1	.	few	TRBJ2-7	CSARDSGKFNEQYF	TGCAGTGCTAGAGATTCGGGGAAATTCAACGAGCAGTACTTC
TRBV4-3	.	.	TRBJ2-7	CASSQDRHYEQYF	TGCGCCAGCAGCCAAGATCGGCATTACGAGCAGTACTTC
TRBV19	TRBD2	.	TRBJ2-1	CASSGLAGDIFHNEQFF	TGTGCCAGTAGCGGACTAGCGGGAGATATTTTCCACAATGAGCAGTTCTTC
TRBV4-1	TRBD1	.	TRBJ1-1	CASSRDSPNTEAFF	TGCGCCAGCAGTCGGGACAGTCCGAACACTGAAGCTTTCTTT